This TCR beta chain was identified during a study of CD8 T cells in Susac syndrome. Negative isolation was used for CD8+ and CD4+ T cells and FACS enrichment for TEMRA cells. CDR3 length: 17 amino acids. J gave up 6 bases and V 0 bases, and 9 bases lay outside the gene matches. Germline V gene data show CDR1 as MGHRA and CDR2 as YSYEKL. Random hexamers were used to reverse transcribe the RNA input (about 0.5 to 1 ug). TCRdb independently ran MiXCR on the immunoSEQ multiplex PCR reads; one entry per CDR3 protein. The sample has 250,000 to 350,000 distinct CDR3 sequences, about 88% seen once; the top ten hold approximately 0.12%.

The receptor was derived from a human donor with multiple sclerosis. This chain joins TRBV4-1 and TRBJ2-1; 9 bases fit TRBD2. Sequenced: CD8+ T cells from PBMCs. The chain's CDR3 is CASSQDRPSGISNEQFF. Written as DNA, the CDR3 is TGCGCCAGCAGCCAAGATCGGCCTAGCGGGATTTCCAATGAGCAGTTCTTC.